This is a list of T cell receptor beta chains from one sample in a study of cytomegalovirus exposure and HLA in healthy donors. Sequencing was performed with immunoSEQ multiplex PCR; in TCRdb, only in-frame clones are kept and a portion is missing. The sample gives approximately 140,000 clones, roughly three quarters of which show up once; about 3.5% is in the top ten. Sequenced sample: PBMCs. All receptors derive from a human donor in good health. CDR3s include the opening cysteine and the closing phenylalanine or tryptophan. Fields, in order: D gene, clone size, V gene, J gene, CDR3 DNA, CDR3 protein. The D gene is left open where the match is weak. Rows may omit the clone size; those that give it use once, few, many or a size class.

TRBD2	NA	TRBV4-2	TRBJ2-4	TGTGCCAGCAGCCAATCTCAGTCGCTAGCGGGAGTGGGCATTCAGTACTTC	CASSQSQSLAGVGIQYF
NA	few	TRBV2	TRBJ2-1	TGTGCCAGCCAGGGGGGCGATGGTTCAGGCTACAATGAGCAGTTCTTC	CASQGGDGSGYNEQFF
NA	few	TRBV6-6	TRBJ1-1	TGTGCCAGCAGTTACGTTCCAGGGTCCACTGAAGCTTTCTTT	CASSYVPGSTEAFF
NA	NA	TRBV7-8	TRBJ2-7	TGTGCCAGCAGCTTCGGCAGGGGCTACGAGCAGTACTTC	CASSFGRGYEQYF
TRBD1	once	TRBV30	TRBJ1-2	TGTGCCTGGAGTAAAGACAGGGGACTCTATGGCTACCCCTTC	CAWSKDRGLYGYPF
NA	NA	TRBV6-5	TRBJ1-1	TGTGCCAGCAGGTGGCGGGGCCGGGACACTGAAGCTTTCTTT	CASRWRGRDTEAFF
TRBD1	NA	TRBV19	TRBJ1-2	TGTGCCAGTACCCTTTCAGGGGGCTCTTCTAACTATGGCTACACCTTC	CASTLSGGSSNYGYTF
TRBD1	NA	TRBV6-4	TRBJ2-2	TGTGCCAGCAGAATGGGACAGGGGGAAACAGGCGGGGAGCTGTTTTTT	CASRMGQGETGGELFF
TRBD1	NA	TRBV4-2	TRBJ2-5	TGTGCCAGCAGCCACGAGAAGGGGGCGCCTCAGGAGACCCAGTACTTC	CASSHEKGAPQETQYF
TRBD1	NA	TRBV7-9	TRBJ1-4	TGTGCCAGCAGTTTACAACAACAGGGGGCGCATGAAAAACTGTTTTTT	CASSLQQQGAHEKLFF
TRBD1	NA	TRBV15	TRBJ1-1	TGTGCCACCAGCAGCGCAGGACAGGGGAGTCTGCCTGAAGCTTTCTTT	CATSSAGQGSLPEAFF
NA	NA	TRBV7-2	TRBJ2-6	TGTGCCAGCAGCTTAGCGGGGGGGCGCTTGGCTGCTGGGGCCAACGTCCTGACTTTC	CASSLAGGRLAAGANVLTF
NA	once	TRBV27	TRBJ1-1	TGTGCCAGCAGTACCGGGATCGTGACTGAAGCTTTCTTT	CASSTGIVTEAFF
NA	NA	TRBV7-2	TRBJ2-7	TGTGCCAGCAGCTTCTCGAGGAGCTCCTACGAGCAGTACTTC	CASSFSRSSYEQYF
TRBD2	NA	TRBV4-1	TRBJ2-3	TGCGCCAGCAGCCACCCGGGACTAGTAGGCCCAGATACGCAGTATTTT	CASSHPGLVGPDTQYF
TRBD2	NA	TRBV5-1	TRBJ2-1	TGCGCCAGCAGGGCGGGGGGGCCAGATGAGCAGTTCTTC	CASRAGGPDEQFF
NA	NA	TRBV5-1	TRBJ1-2	TGCGCCAGCAGCTCGGGTCGGGGTAGCTATGGCTACACCTTC	CASSSGRGSYGYTF
TRBD1	NA	TRBV27	TRBJ2-7	TGTGCCAGCAGTTTAGGGGACAGGGGCTACGAGCAGTACTTC	CASSLGDRGYEQYF
TRBD1	NA	TRBV25-1	TRBJ2-7	TGTGCCAGCAGTGAATCGATCGGGACAGGGAAAATCGAGCAGTACTTC	CASSESIGTGKIEQYF
TRBD2	NA	TRBV7-3	TRBJ2-1	TGTGCCAGCAGCTCCCCTCCGGGGGGTGAGCAGTTCTTC	CASSSPPGGEQFF
NA	NA	TRBV7-9	TRBJ2-1	TGTGCCAGCAGCTACGGCCTAATCACGGGTGAGCAGTTCTTC	CASSYGLITGEQFF
NA	NA	TRBV7-9	TRBJ2-7	TGTGCCAGCAGCTACGATCGGACAGCCACCTACGAGCAGTACTTC	CASSYDRTATYEQYF
NA	NA	TRBV13	TRBJ2-1	TGTGCCAGCAGAGCCTATGGTGGGAGCTCCTACAATGAGCAGTTCTTC	CASRAYGGSSYNEQFF
TRBD1	NA	TRBV4-1	TRBJ1-3	TGCGCCAGCAGTCTGGACAGGAACAGAGGAAACACCATATATTTT	CASSLDRNRGNTIYF
NA	NA	TRBV12-2	TRBJ2-1	TGTGCAAGTCGCTTAATTCTAGTCCGCTCAAACAATGAGCAGTTCTTC	CASRLILVRSNNEQFF
TRBD2	NA	TRBV7-2	TRBJ2-5	TGTGCCAGCAGCTTGGGGACTAGCGGGGGGGGCGAGACCCAGTACTTC	CASSLGTSGGGETQYF
TRBD1	NA	TRBV28	TRBJ1-2	TGTGCCACCTCACCCCAGACAGGGGGAGGCTATGGCTACACCTTC	CATSPQTGGGYGYTF
NA	few	TRBV30	TRBJ1-5	TGTGCCTGGAGTCCAGGGGACAATCAGCCCCAGCATTTT	CAWSPGDNQPQHF
NA	NA	TRBV18	TRBJ2-7	TGTGCCAGCTCACCGACGACTAGGGGTGGCGAGCAGTACTTC	CASSPTTRGGEQYF
NA	NA	TRBV5-5	TRBJ1-1	TGTGCCAGCAGCTTGACAGATATGAACACTGAAGCTTTCTTT	CASSLTDMNTEAFF
TRBD2	NA	TRBV7-3	TRBJ2-1	TGTGCCAGCAGCCTAGGGACTAGCGGTCTCAATGAGCAGTTCTTC	CASSLGTSGLNEQFF
NA	NA	TRBV4-2	TRBJ2-2	TGTGCCAGCAGCCATGGACGGAGGGCCGACACCGGGGAGCTGTTTTTT	CASSHGRRADTGELFF
TRBD2	NA	TRBV6-4	TRBJ2-1	TGTGCCAGCAGCGTAGCGGGGGACTACAATGAGCAGTTCTTC	CASSVAGDYNEQFF
TRBD1	once	TRBV19	TRBJ2-3	TGTGCCAGTACGGCACAGGGGGCTACAGATACGCAGTATTTT	CASTAQGATDTQYF
NA	NA	TRBV5-4	TRBJ1-1	TGTGCCAGCAGCCCATCGGACCGGCGTCAGGGTTTAGCTTTCTTT	CASSPSDRRQGLAFF
TRBD1	once	TRBV6-5	TRBJ2-5	TGTGCCAGCAGTTCACAGGGGTCGGAGACCCAGTACTTC	CASSSQGSETQYF
NA	once	TRBV18	TRBJ2-7	TGTGCCAGCTCACTCAGTACCTCACCCTACGAGCAGTACTTC	CASSLSTSPYEQYF
TRBD1	NA	TRBV7-2	TRBJ2-7	TGTGCCAGCAGCTTAGGGACAGGGCACGAGCAGTACTTC	CASSLGTGHEQYF
TRBD2	NA	TRBV11-1	TRBJ2-5	TGTGCCAGCAGCTTGACAAGCGGGGGGCCTGCGGGGACCCAGTACTTC	CASSLTSGGPAGTQYF
TRBD2	NA	TRBV19	TRBJ2-1	TGTGCCAGTCGCGGGGGGAGCTCCTACAATGAGCAGTTCTTC	CASRGGSSYNEQFF
NA	NA	TRBV11-2	TRBJ1-1	TGTGCCAGCAACCTGATAACTTTCCAGAACACTGAAGCTTTCTTT	CASNLITFQNTEAFF
TRBD1	NA	TRBV6-6	TRBJ2-1	TGTGCCAGCAGGGACAGGTACATACAGGAGCAGTTCTTC	CASRDRYIQEQFF
NA	once	TRBV19	TRBJ2-2	TGTGCCAGTAGTATAGGGCACGGGGAGCTGTTTTTT	CASSIGHGELFF
NA	NA	TRBV9	TRBJ1-2	TGTGCCAGCAGCGCACTTGACAGGCCTTCCTATGGCTACACCTTC	CASSALDRPSYGYTF
NA	NA	TRBV12-5	TRBJ1-2	TGTGCTAGTGGTGGTTCGCCGGCTAGTTTTCATGGCTACACCTTC	CASGGSPASFHGYTF
NA	once	TRBV19	TRBJ2-5	TGTGCCAGTAGTATAGTGGGGGGTCGTGAGACCCAGTACTTC	CASSIVGGRETQYF
NA	NA	TRBV5-4	TRBJ2-1	TGTGCCAGCAGCTTTCCGGGAGTGATAGGCAATGAGCAGTTCTTC	CASSFPGVIGNEQFF
TRBD2	few	TRBV7-2	TRBJ2-2	TGTGCCAGCAGCCCCCAGGGACTAGCGGGAGGGACCGGGGAGCTGTTTTTT	CASSPQGLAGGTGELFF
TRBD2	NA	TRBV5-1	TRBJ2-1	TGCGCCAGCAGTTCTGGGCTAGCGGGGGGCGACAATGAGCAGTTCTTC	CASSSGLAGGDNEQFF
TRBD2	once	TRBV6-6	TRBJ2-1	TGTGCCAGCAAAACTCAGCGGGATTTCTACAATGAGCAGTTCTTC	CASKTQRDFYNEQFF
TRBD2	NA	TRBV5-6	TRBJ2-7	TGTGCCAGCAGCTCCGGGACTAGCGGGAGGTACCCCTACGAGCAGTACTTC	CASSSGTSGRYPYEQYF
NA	NA	TRBV19	TRBJ2-7	TGTGCCAGTAGTGCAACCAGCTCCTACGAGCAGTACTTC	CASSATSSYEQYF
NA	NA	TRBV28	TRBJ2-1	TGTGCCAGCGGTAGCGGTTCCTACAATGAGCAGTTCTTC	CASGSGSYNEQFF
TRBD1	NA	TRBV27	TRBJ1-1	TGTGCCAGCAGTTTTTCAGCGACAGGGTTCGGAAACACTGAAGCTTTCTTT	CASSFSATGFGNTEAFF
TRBD1	NA	TRBV7-9	TRBJ1-1	TGTGCCAGCAGCGTAGGGGGCGCAGGCACTGAAGCTTTCTTT	CASSVGGAGTEAFF